What follows is one TCR beta chain and its context. Losses at the gene ends were 6 bases for V and 6 bases for J; bases not matched to a gene: 4. Per the germline V gene, CDR1 is ENHRY and CDR2 is SYGVKD. The CDR3 has 12 amino acids. TCRdb's table, derived via immunoSEQ multiplex PCR, lists solely in-frame clones and lacks some. The data contain under 150,000 clones, roughly nine tenths of them singletons. The entry originates in a study of T cell responses to AZD1222 COVID-19 vaccine. The clonotype comes from an adult in good health. The V call is TRBV10-3, the J call TRBJ2-7, with 8 positions matching TRBD2. This sample comprised peripheral blood, obtained on day 0 of AZD1222 vaccination. The DNA of the CDR3 is TGTGCCATCAGAAGCGGGAGCGGCGAGCAGTACTTC. It codes for CAIRSGSGEQYF.